These 25 T cell receptor beta chains share one sample of origin, sequenced in a study of human T cells and chemical hapten exposure. Time point reported: pre-sensitization, week 0. The treatment here: therapeutic diphenylcyclopropenone sensitization with weekly scalp DPC. TCRdb used MiXCR to reprocess the RACE reads, holding one entry per CDR3 protein. Altogether approximately 80,000 distinct CDR3 sequences are present, approximately 14% being singletons, with the ten largest covering roughly 4.8%. This specimen was whole blood, taken in connection with sensitization to the hapten diphenylcyclopropenone (DPC). The receptor source for this set is a woman between 45 and 65 years old with alopecia areata. Some clones in this sample may be carry-over from other donors' samples.

The chain is built from TRBV11-2 and TRBJ2-1; TRBD2 is a possible D gene (6 bases). The germline gives CDR1 SGHAT, CDR2 FQNNGV. Between the trimmed V and J ends, which lost 4 bases and 1 base, there was a span of 17 bases. There are 17 residues in the CDR3. The CDR3 sequence is CASSSAGGAGSYNEQFF. DNA for the CDR3: TGTGCCAGCAGCTCCGCCGGGGGAGCGGGTTCCTACAATGAGCAGTTCTTC.

There are many counts of this clonotype. The chain uses TRBV5-4 and TRBJ2-3; a weak D match, TRBD2 (5 bases). The CDR3 runs 15 residues. V shed 5 bases and J shed 2 bases, with 15 bases lying between them. CDR1 and CDR2 (germline): SGHNT, YYREEE (reference sequence). CDR3 loop: CASREGGWYTDTQYF. The CDR3 DNA follows: TGTGCCAGCAGGGAAGGAGGCTGGTACACAGATACGCAGTATTTT.

This clonotype was detected only a few times. The genes are TRBV11-1 and TRBJ1-2; D is possibly TRBD1 (5 bases). There are 12 residues in the CDR3. Between the trimmed V and J ends, which lost 2 bases and 6 bases, there was a span of 7 bases. Looked up from germline, CDR1 is SGHAT and CDR2 is FQDESV (reference sequence). This chain's CDR3 is CASSLRGDGYTF. In nucleotides, the CDR3 is TGTGCCAGCAGCTTACGGGGGGATGGCTACACCTTC.

The genes are TRBV18 and TRBJ1-5; 10 bases agree with TRBD1. V dropped 4 bases and J dropped 5; count of bases not matched to a gene: 2. CDR1 and CDR2 (germline): KGHSH, LQKENI. The CDR3 covers 14 residues. For the CDR3, the DNA is TGTGCCAGCTCACGTGGACAGGGGGATCAGCCCCAGCATTTT. As protein: CASSRGQGDQPQHF.

This chain links TRBV6-5 with TRBJ1-2; 8 bases agree with TRBD1. Germline V CDR1 and CDR2: MNHEY, SVGAGI. The CDR3 totals 17 residues. J gave up 4 bases and V 6 bases, and 16 bases lay outside the gene matches. This CDR3 reads CASSPGTGGYEAYGYTF. In DNA form, the CDR3 reads TGTGCCAGCAGCCCCGGGACAGGAGGGTACGAGGCCTATGGCTACACCTTC.

This clonotype was seen ten or more times. This sequence joins TRBV28 and TRBJ1-5; a weak D match, TRBD1 (5 bases). The CDR3 covers 13 residues. V lost 4 bases to trimming and J lost 6 bases, with 10 bases between them. Per the germline V gene, CDR1 is MDHEN and CDR2 is SYDVKM. CDR3 DNA sequence: TGTGCCAGCAGTTGGGGGTGGGGTCAGCCCCAGCATTTT. Amino acid sequence: CASSWGWGQPQHF.

A few counts support this clonotype. The chain recombines TRBV12-3 or TRBV12-4 with TRBJ2-5; 8 bases agree with TRBD2. V shed 6 bases, J shed 5 bases, and the junction held 5 bases outside the gene matches. The CDR3 loop spans 13 amino acids. The CDR3 DNA reads TGTGCCAGCAGGGGAGCGGGAGAGGAGACCCAGTACTTC. This codes for CASRGAGEETQYF.

This clonotype was recorded a few times. The chain is built from TRBV29-1 and TRBJ2-2; D ambiguous. This CDR3 contains 14 residues. Trimming left V 7 bases short and J 1 base short, with 13 bases between. CDR1 and CDR2 (germline): SQVTM, ANQGSEA. The CDR3 reads CSAYRTGNTGELFF. For the CDR3, the DNA is TGCAGCGCTTACCGGACGGGGAACACCGGGGAGCTGTTTTTT.

This chain connects TRBV5-5 to TRBJ1-4; D may be TRBD1 (6 bases). V was clipped by 6 bases and J by 0 bases, with 9 bases between them. The CDR3 has 14 residues. Per germline, CDR1 SGHKS and CDR2 YYEKEE (reference sequence). The CDR3 sequence is CASTYRATNEKLFF. Here the CDR3 DNA reads TGTGCCAGCACCTACAGGGCAACTAATGAAAAACTGTTTTTT.

V usage is TRBV25-1 and J usage is TRBJ1-1; D gene uncertain. V was clipped by 5 bases and J by 2 bases, with 9 bases between them. The length of the CDR3 is 13 residues. CDR1 and CDR2 from the germline V gene are MGHDK and SYGVNS. CDR3 protein: CASSLWSNTEAFF. The CDR3 DNA follows: TGTGCCAGCAGTCTGTGGAGTAACACTGAAGCTTTCTTT.

This clonotype was found many times. The chain employs TRBV11-2 and TRBJ2-3, with D unclear. V was cut by 5 bases and J by 5 bases, with 8 bases left in between. Germline assignment: CDR1 SGHAT and CDR2 FQNNGV. This CDR3 spans 12 amino acids. This CDR3 is CASSPGLDTQYF. For the CDR3, the DNA is TGTGCCAGCAGCCCCGGCCTAGATACGCAGTATTTT.

V is TRBV7-2 and J is TRBJ2-1; a weak D match, TRBD1 (6 bases). The CDR3 runs 13 residues. Germline V CDR1 and CDR2: SGHTA, FQGNSA. Trimming removed 2 bases at V and 8 bases at J, with 10 bases between. This CDR3 reads CASSLKAGDEQFF. CDR3 nucleotides: TGTGCCAGCAGCTTAAAAGCAGGGGATGAGCAGTTCTTC.

This clonotype has at least ten counts. The V call is TRBV15, the J call TRBJ1-6; D is unclear. Trimming removed 0 bases at V and 10 bases at J, with 10 bases between. This CDR3 is built from 14 residues. CDR1 LNHNV and CDR2 YYDKDF come from the germline V gene (reference sequence). The CDR3 region has the DNA TGTGCCACCAGCAGAGAGGGTCGGGCATCACCCCTCCACTTT. It encodes CATSREGRASPLHF.

This clonotype showed up just a few times. The genes are TRBV7-6 and TRBJ2-2; D perhaps matches TRBD1 (6 bases). The CDR3 contains 15 residues. Trimming shortened V by 1 base and J by 1 base, and 7 bases separated the two germline ends. Germline CDR1 and CDR2: SGHVS and FNYEAQ. CDR3 sequence (DNA): TGTGCCAGCAGCTTAGAAGGGGGGAACACCGGGGAGCTGTTTTTT. Residues: CASSLEGGNTGELFF.

This clonotype appeared a few times. The rearrangement uses TRBV12-3 or TRBV12-4 and TRBJ2-1; 13 bases map to TRBD2. This CDR3 comprises 15 residues. With V trimmed by 5 bases and J by 4 bases, 2 bases remained unmatched. The CDR3 reads CASSLTSGGYNEQFF. The CDR3 bases are TGTGCCAGCAGTCTGACTAGCGGGGGGTACAATGAGCAGTTCTTC.

This clonotype was counted a few times. V is TRBV29-1 and J is TRBJ2-5; D call uncertain. V was trimmed by 8 bases and J by 1 base, leaving 8 bases between them. In germline, CDR1 is SQVTM, CDR2 ANQGSEA. The CDR3 is made up of 11 amino acids. CDR3 in amino acids: CSLTFQETQYF. CDR3 DNA sequence: TGCAGCCTCACCTTCCAAGAGACCCAGTACTTC.

This clonotype has ten or more counts. The gene calls are TRBV7-6 and TRBJ2-1, with TRBD2 identical over 8 bases. The CDR3 has 20 residues. Germline lookup yields CDR1 SGHVS and CDR2 FNYEAQ. V lost 0 bases and J lost 5; bases outside the gene matches: 18. CDR3 nucleotides: TGTGCCAGCAGCTTAGCTAGCCTACCAACCCCGGGGGGGACGAACAATGAGCAGTTCTTC. Protein product: CASSLASLPTPGGTNNEQFF.

The chain is built from TRBV12-3 or TRBV12-4 and TRBJ1-5, with D tentatively TRBD1 (6 bases). The CDR3 length is 14 residues. V lost 8 bases and J 6 bases, leaving 17 bases between the germline ends. The CDR3 here is CASSLKGEAQPQHF. The CDR3 nucleotides are TGTGCCAGCTCACTGAAGGGGGAGGCTCAGCCCCAGCATTTT.

The rearrangement links TRBV12-3 or TRBV12-4 to TRBJ1-3; 8 positions match TRBD1. CDR3 length: 14 residues. The V gene end was trimmed by 6 bases and the J gene end by 2 bases; junction bases not matched to a gene: 3. DNA of the CDR3: TGTGCCAGCAGATCGACAGGGGCTGGAAACACCATATATTTT. It specifies CASRSTGAGNTIYF.

This clonotype was seen only a few times. The chain joins TRBV7-9 to TRBJ1-5; the D is unclear. The length of the CDR3 is 14 residues. The germline V gene has CDR1 SEHNR and CDR2 FQNEAQ (reference sequence). Trimming pared 5 bases from V and 1 base from J, leaving 9 bases between. DNA for the CDR3: TGTGCCAGCAGCCCGGATCTAAGCAATCAGCCCCAGCATTTT. It specifies CASSPDLSNQPQHF.

The chain uses TRBV20-1 and TRBJ2-5; 7 bases line up with TRBD1. The CDR3 loop spans 13 amino acids. The ends lost 2 bases at V and 2 bases at J; junction bases unmatched: 2. Germline lookup yields CDR1 DFQATT and CDR2 SNEGSKA (reference sequence). Here the CDR3 DNA reads TGCAGTGCTAGAAAGACAGGGCAAGAGACCCAGTACTTC. It translates to CSARKTGQETQYF.

V gene TRBV7-9 combines with J gene TRBJ1-1; D is uncertain. The CDR3 contains 16 residues. Germline values: CDR1 SEHNR, CDR2 FQNEAQ (reference sequence). V lost 8 bases and J lost 1, with 20 bases in between. This CDR3 is CASYDLVTGPNTEAFF. CDR3 DNA sequence: TGTGCCAGCTACGACCTTGTGACCGGTCCGAACACTGAAGCTTTCTTT.

This rearrangement joins TRBV5-5 to TRBJ1-2; possibly TRBD1 for D (6 bases). The germline CDR1 and CDR2 sequences are SGHKS and YYEKEE (reference sequence). The ends were cut back, 8 bases at V and 4 bases at J, with 15 bases in the middle. The CDR3 has 13 amino acids. The CDR3 is CARSPPGAYGYTF. In DNA form, the CDR3 reads TGTGCCAGGAGCCCCCCGGGGGCCTATGGCTACACCTTC.

This clonotype was detected a few times. CDR3 protein: CASSFQGLSSYNEQFF. In DNA form, the CDR3 reads TGTGCCAGCAGCTTCCAGGGACTGAGCTCCTACAATGAGCAGTTCTTC. The chain is built from TRBV7-8 and TRBJ2-1; D perhaps matches TRBD2 (6 bases). This CDR3 contains 16 residues. CDR1 is SGHVS, CDR2 FQNEAQ, per germline. Trimming cost V 3 bases and J 0 bases, with 12 bases left between them.

This clonotype came up a few times. This sequence joins TRBV3-1 and TRBJ2-1, with 8 nucleotides matching TRBD1. V gave up 1 base and J gave up 8 bases; unmatched junction bases: 7. The germline CDR1 and CDR2 sequences are LGHDT and YNNKEL (reference sequence). The CDR3 loop spans 15 amino acids. In DNA form, the CDR3 reads TGTGCCAGCAGCCAAGGTCGCCCAGGGGGCTATGAGCAGTTCTTC. Protein sequence: CASSQGRPGGYEQFF.